A selection of T cell receptor beta chains follows, all from one sample in a study of STAT3 mutations in large granular lymphocyte leukemia. Profiled with immunoSEQ multiplex PCR; TCRdb holds only in-frame clones, not every one. Of 2,500 or so clones listed, about a third are singletons. Input material: PBMCs. Receptors were obtained from a human donor with T large granular lymphocyte leukemia. Some clones in this sample may be carry-over from other donors' samples. Both conserved end residues are part of each CDR3. D genes are given only for firm matches. A row's size may be missing; if present it is once, few, many or a size class.

TRBD2	-	TRBV30	TRBJ2-5	TGTGCCTGGAGTGTGGGACTAGAAGAGACCCAGTACTTC	CAWSVGLEETQYF
-	few	TRBV4-3	TRBJ2-1	TGCGCCAGCAGCCAACGCGACAGGTCCGACAATGAGCAGTTCTTC	CASSQRDRSDNEQFF
-	-	TRBV9	TRBJ2-1	TGTGCCAGCAGCGCAGCCGTCCTGGCTGGAGTCGATGAGCAGTTCTTC	CASSAAVLAGVDEQFF
TRBD2	-	TRBV5-6	TRBJ2-1	TGTGCCAGCAGCTTGGCCGTAGCGGGAGGGGGGCAGTTCTTC	CASSLAVAGGGQFF
TRBD2	-	TRBV4-3	TRBJ2-3	TGCGCCAGCAGCCAAGGGCACGGGACTACGCGCACAGATACGCAGTATTTT	CASSQGHGTTRTDTQYF
-	-	TRBV29-1	TRBJ2-1	TGCAGCGTTGAAGCCCAGGATTCCTACAATGAGCAGTTCTTC	CSVEAQDSYNEQFF
-	few	TRBV18	TRBJ2-7	TGTGCCAGCTCCTTGACGGGAGAGCAGTACTTC	CASSLTGEQYF
-	-	TRBV30	TRBJ1-2	TGTGCCTGGAGTGGGGAACGGAACTATGGCTACACCTTC	CAWSGERNYGYTF
-	-	TRBV7-9	TRBJ2-7	TGTGCCAGCAGCCTTAGGAGGGGAAACGAGCAGTACTTC	CASSLRRGNEQYF
-	once	TRBV7-9	TRBJ2-1	TGTGCCAGCAGACAAACGGGCGAGCAGTTCTTC	CASRQTGEQFF
-	few	TRBV15	TRBJ2-7	TGTGCCACCAGCAGAGATCCGAGGACATTGGGGGAGCAGTACTTC	CATSRDPRTLGEQYF
TRBD2	-	TRBV4-3	TRBJ2-5	TGCGCCAGCAGCCAGACTTTCGGGACTACCATGGAGACCCAGTACTTC	CASSQTFGTTMETQYF
-	-	TRBV7-9	TRBJ1-5	TGTGCCAGCAGCCCGACAGCAAACAATCAGCCCCAGCATTTT	CASSPTANNQPQHF
-	-	TRBV5-1	TRBJ2-1	TGCGCCAGCAGCTCGTCTCCGGGACTCCACAATGAGCAGTTCTTC	CASSSSPGLHNEQFF
TRBD2	few	TRBV5-1	TRBJ2-7	TGCGCCAGCGGGGGGACTAGCGGGATTGAGCAGTACTTC	CASGGTSGIEQYF
TRBD2	-	TRBV5-4	TRBJ2-3	TGTGCCAGCAGCTTCCAGCGGGGGGACACAGATACGCAGTATTTT	CASSFQRGDTDTQYF
-	-	TRBV4-1	TRBJ2-5	TGCGCCAGCAGCCAAGGCTTCAGCCCCCAAGAGACCCAGTACTTC	CASSQGFSPQETQYF
TRBD2	-	TRBV30	TRBJ2-1	TGTGCCTGGGAGCGGGGGGGATACAATGAGCAGTTCTTC	CAWERGGYNEQFF
-	few	TRBV7-9	TRBJ1-2	TGTGCCAGCAGCTTAGCGGACAGTCTCTATGGCTACACCTTC	CASSLADSLYGYTF
TRBD2	-	TRBV7-2	TRBJ2-1	TGTGCCAGCAGCCGCGGGGGGGCCTCCAATGAGCAGTTCTTC	CASSRGGASNEQFF
-	-	TRBV30	TRBJ2-1	TGTGCCTGTCATTACGACGGAAACAATGAGCAGTTCTTC	CACHYDGNNEQFF
-	few	TRBV9	TRBJ1-1	TGTGCCAGCAGCGTAGACAAGGACACTGAAGCTTTCTTT	CASSVDKDTEAFF
-	few	TRBV30	TRBJ1-5	TGTGCCTGGAGTGTACCCGGGGACGGGCAGCCCCAGCATTTT	CAWSVPGDGQPQHF
-	few	TRBV6-5	TRBJ2-7	TGTGCCAGCAGTTACGGGCAGGAAGGCTACGAGCAGTACTTC	CASSYGQEGYEQYF
-	-	TRBV7-9	TRBJ2-7	TGTGCCAGCAGCTCACCAGGCCGTGGGAACGAGCAGTACTTC	CASSSPGRGNEQYF
TRBD1	few	TRBV28	TRBJ2-1	TGTGCCAGCAGTTCGGGACAGGCGCTCTACAATGAGCAGTTCTTC	CASSSGQALYNEQFF
-	-	TRBV5-1	TRBJ1-1	TGCGCCAGCAGTTTCGGGAGCGGTAACACTGAAGCTTTCTTT	CASSFGSGNTEAFF
-	-	TRBV7-8	TRBJ2-4	TGTGCCAGCAGCCTAAGGGGACCGGGGAAGTTCGGCATTCAGTACTTC	CASSLRGPGKFGIQYF
-	-	TRBV30	TRBJ1-2	TGTGCCTGGAGTACGGGGGGGTATGGCTACACCTTC	CAWSTGGYGYTF
-	medium-sized	TRBV29-1	TRBJ2-1	TGCAGCGTTGAAACGGCCAACAATGAGCAGTTCTTC	CSVETANNEQFF
-	few	TRBV4-3	TRBJ2-7	TGCGCCAGCAGCCAAGCCGTGGGTTACGAGCAGTACTTC	CASSQAVGYEQYF
-	few	TRBV7-8	TRBJ1-2	TGTGCCAGCAAAGGGGTGGATGGCTACACCTTC	CASKGVDGYTF
TRBD1	-	TRBV5-4	TRBJ1-2	TGTGCCAGCAGCCCACAGGGGAGTCGTGGCTACACCTTC	CASSPQGSRGYTF
-	-	TRBV6-6	TRBJ2-7	TGTGCCAGCAGTGTCTCCTACGAGCAGTACTTC	CASSVSYEQYF
TRBD2	-	TRBV5-1	TRBJ2-7	TGCGCCAGCAGCTTGGGAGGGGAGGGGTACGAGCAGTACTTC	CASSLGGEGYEQYF
-	few	TRBV7-9	TRBJ1-5	TGTGCCAGCAGCTTATTGAATCAGCCCCAGCATTTT	CASSLLNQPQHF
-	few	TRBV4-1	TRBJ2-7	TGCGCCAGCAGCCAAGCACCGCGTTCCATCTACGAGCAGTACTTC	CASSQAPRSIYEQYF
TRBD2	-	TRBV4-3	TRBJ2-1	TGCGCCAGCAGCCAAGGGGCGGGAGGGTCCTACAATGAGCAGTTCTTC	CASSQGAGGSYNEQFF
-	few	TRBV7-9	TRBJ2-7	TGTGCCAGCAGCTTAGGGCAGGTCTACGAGCAGTACTTC	CASSLGQVYEQYF
-	few	TRBV14	TRBJ2-1	TGTGCCAGCAGCCAAGGTTCGACCGTTGGGCAGTTCTTC	CASSQGSTVGQFF
-	-	TRBV21-1	TRBJ2-7	TGTGCCAGCAGCCCACCAACCGGGACAGGAACCTCCTACGAGCAGTACTTC	CASSPPTGTGTSYEQYF
TRBD1	few	TRBV29-1	TRBJ1-2	TGCAGCGCAGCCCCCGGACAGGGGAGCGGCTACACCTTC	CSAAPGQGSGYTF
-	few	TRBV7-2	TRBJ2-5	TGTGCCAGCAGCTTAGGGGTGGAGACCCAGTACTTC	CASSLGVETQYF
TRBD1	-	TRBV29-1	TRBJ1-2	TGCAGCGCATCACAGGGGGCGGGCTATGGCTACACCTTC	CSASQGAGYGYTF
TRBD1	few	TRBV6-1	TRBJ2-7	TGTGCCAGCAGTCGGGACAGCGGTACGGGCGAGCAGTACTTC	CASSRDSGTGEQYF